This T cell receptor (beta chain) was found in a study of cytomegalovirus exposure and HLA in healthy donors. Study-level points and caveats: The authors enumerated around 150 TCR beta chains as linked to cytomegalovirus. Usually a TCR sequence was rare, but some public TCRs were found in many donors.

The donors were in the roughly 130-subject validation cohort, distinct from the approximately 700-subject first cohort. The protocol was immunoSEQ multiplex PCR, while the TCRdb copy is restricted to in-frame clones and leaves out a portion. The sample consists of 130,000 to 150,000 clones, 85% to 90% of them appearing once. Germline lookup yields CDR1 MGHRA and CDR2 YSYEKL. The CDR3 totals 15 residues. V trimming: 3 bases; J trimming: 1 base; junction bases outside the gene matches: 5. Of note for this clone: As yet, its antigen is unknown.

The V call is TRBV4-1, the J call TRBJ2-5, with 7 bases lining up with TRBD1. Sample: PBMCs. The clonotype originates from a woman aged 25 to 39 in good health and CMV-seropositive. CDR3 sequence reads: CASSQTGYLQETQYF. The CDR3 DNA reads as TGCGCCAGCAGCCAGACAGGGTACCTCCAAGAGACCCAGTACTTC.